This passage covers 31 T cell receptor beta chains from one sample sequenced in a study of control samples from healthy donors and cancer patients. The table came from immunoSEQ multiplex PCR; TCRdb's copy has only in-frame clones and leaves some out. This table holds some 110,000 clones, about 80% found once. The sample was blood. These receptors were collected from a woman in her 50s in good health.

The V call is TRBV5-5, the J call TRBJ1-5, with D maybe TRBD1 (5 bases). CDR3 length: 14 amino acids. Trimming stripped 4 bases from V and 2 bases from J, with 10 bases between. The V gene's germline CDR1 is SGHKS and CDR2 YYEKEE (reference sequence). The CDR3 sequence is CASSMGGGNQPQHF. CDR3 DNA sequence: TGTGCCAGCAGCATGGGAGGGGGCAATCAGCCCCAGCATTTT.

The V and J genes are TRBV5-4 and TRBJ2-5, with D possibly being TRBD1 or TRBD2 (5 bases each). Trimming removed 4 bases at V and 2 bases at J, with 9 bases between. The CDR3 sequence is 13 residues long. CDR1 SGHNT and CDR2 YYREEE come from the germline V gene (reference sequence). CDR3 residues: CASSTGGQETQYF. The CDR3 DNA sequence: TGTGCCAGCAGCACTGGGGGACAAGAGACCCAGTACTTC.

V gene TRBV13 combines with J gene TRBJ2-5, with 10 positions matching TRBD1. The CDR3 spans 15 residues. Germline CDR1 and CDR2: PRHDT and FYEKMQ (reference sequence). V trimming: 5 bases; J trimming: 4 bases; junction bases outside the gene matches: 7. CDR3 loop: CASSHRDRGGETQYF. The DNA for the CDR3 is TGTGCCAGCAGCCATCGGGACAGGGGTGGAGAGACCCAGTACTTC. The full variable domain, its missing parts supplied by reference TRBV13 and TRBJ2-5, is AAGVIQSPRHLIKEKRETATLKCYPIPRHDTVYWYQQGPGQDPQFLISFYEKMQSDKGSIPDRFSAQQFSDYHSELNMSSLELGDSALYFCASSHRDRGGETQYFGPGTRLLVL.

This clone was seen a few times. V gene TRBV27 combines with J gene TRBJ1-6, with D possibly matching TRBD1 (6 bases). V lost 10 bases and J lost 0, with 16 bases in between. This CDR3 region has 16 residues. CDR1 and CDR2 from the germline V gene are MNHEY and SMNVEV (reference sequence). The CDR3 loop is CATGTRTSSYNSPLHF. The CDR3 DNA follows: TGTGCCACCGGGACAAGGACAAGCTCCTATAATTCACCCCTCCACTTT.

This chain links TRBV19 with TRBJ1-2; D uncertain. Per the germline V gene, CDR1 is LNHDA and CDR2 is SQIVND (reference sequence). The V end was cut by 5 bases, the J end by 1 base, with 14 bases between. The CDR3 has 15 amino acids. Here the CDR3 DNA reads TGTGCCAGTAGTCAGGACGGATATTTTAACTATGGCTACACCTTC. Translating it yields CASSQDGYFNYGYTF.

The chain combines TRBV7-2 with TRBJ2-3, with D maybe TRBD2 (7 bases). Germline CDR1 reads SGHTA; CDR2 reads FQGNSA. This CDR3 has 17 amino acids. V lost 3 bases to trimming and J lost 0 bases, with 16 bases between them. The CDR3: CASSLNPRGASTDTQYF. The DNA for the CDR3 is TGTGCCAGCAGCTTGAACCCCCGGGGGGCCAGCACAGATACGCAGTATTTT.

The V and J genes are TRBV2 and TRBJ2-3, with 11 bases lining up with TRBD1. The CDR3 loop spans 18 amino acids. The ends lost 2 bases at V and 4 bases at J; junction bases unmatched: 11. Per germline, CDR1 SNHLY and CDR2 FYNNEI. As DNA, the CDR3 is TGTGCCAGCAGTGAATTAGGAGGACAGGGGGCCCTGGCAGATACGCAGTATTTT. This sequence encodes CASSELGGQGALADTQYF.

This clone occurred once. The rearrangement uses TRBV12-1 and TRBJ2-2; the table's D call of TRBD1 was not tested on the DNA. TRBV12-1 is deemed a pseudogene. The CDR3 totals 23 residues. This CDR3 reads CASSFMRYARGIQGSMDTGELFF. DNA for the CDR3: TGTGCCAGCAGCTTTATGAGATACGCTCGGGGTATACAGGGGTCGATGGACACCGGGGAGCTGTTTTTT.

The V and J genes are TRBV28 and TRBJ1-2; 8 nucleotides agree with TRBD1. Looked up from germline, CDR1 is MDHEN and CDR2 is SYDVKM. The CDR3 loop spans 13 amino acids. With 4 bases clipped from V and 4 bases from J, the junction kept 2 bases outside the gene matches. CDR3 DNA: TGTGCCAGCAGTTCAGGGGGCTCCTATGGCTACACCTTC. Residues: CASSSGGSYGYTF.

This chain connects TRBV2 to TRBJ1-4; 7 nucleotides agree with TRBD1. Germline V gives CDR1 SNHLY, CDR2 FYNNEI. This CDR3 region has 15 residues. The V gene end was trimmed by 5 bases and the J gene end by 11 bases; junction bases not matched to a gene: 14. DNA of the CDR3: TGTGCCAGCAGTCGTACCGGGACAGCCGAAGAGAAACTGTTTTTT. Translating gives CASSRTGTAEEKLFF.

A single count supports this clone. The chain carries TRBV28 and TRBJ2-1; no clear D. Germline V CDR1 and CDR2: MDHEN, SYDVKM. V was pared by 2 bases and J by 7 bases, with 6 bases between. CDR3 length: 12 amino acids. In nucleotides, the CDR3 is TGTGCCAGCAGTTTAGTTCTGAATGAGCAGTTCTTC. It encodes CASSLVLNEQFF.

The chain employs TRBV7-3 and TRBJ2-1, with 9 nucleotides matching TRBD2. The CDR3 spans 17 residues. Per germline, CDR1 SGHTA and CDR2 FQGTGA. V lost 4 bases to trimming and J lost 5 bases; unmatched junction nucleotides: 12. The CDR3 region is CASSSGTSPFGDNEQFF. CDR3 coding DNA: TGTGCCAGCAGCTCCGGGACTAGCCCCTTTGGGGACAATGAGCAGTTCTTC.

The gene calls are TRBV5-1 and TRBJ1-4, with D possibly TRBD1 on 5 matching bases. This CDR3 has 14 amino acids. Deletions cut 5 bases from V and 10 bases from J, with 18 bases between. Germline CDR1 and CDR2: SGHRS and YFSETQ. The CDR3 here is CASSLDSGSGKLFF. In DNA form, the CDR3 reads TGCGCCAGCAGTTTAGACAGCGGCTCTGGAAAACTGTTTTTT.

V is TRBV27 and J is TRBJ1-6; 7 bases are a match to TRBD1. Germline V gene sequence: CDR1 MNHEY, CDR2 SMNVEV (reference sequence). CDR3 length: 13 residues. Trimming took 8 bases from V and 3 from J; bases not matched to a gene: 1. CDR3 region: CASRDSYNSPLHF. For the CDR3, the DNA is TGTGCCAGCCGGGACAGCTATAATTCACCCCTCCACTTT.

This chain links TRBV29-1 with TRBJ2-3; D perhaps matches TRBD2 (6 bases). Per the germline V gene, CDR1 is SQVTM and CDR2 is ANQGSEA. Trimming shortened V by 6 bases and J by 1 base, and 11 bases separated the two germline ends. The CDR3 extends over 13 amino acids. The CDR3 sequence: CSVTLAGTDTQYF. For the CDR3, the DNA is TGCAGCGTCACCTTAGCGGGCACAGATACGCAGTATTTT.

A remark on this clone: One end of the junction varies from germline; a read error may be responsible. The chain recombines TRBV28 with TRBJ2-5, with 12 bases lining up with TRBD2. CDR1 MDHEN and CDR2 SYDVKM come from the germline V gene. CDR3 length equals 18 residues. CDR3 in amino acids: CARSLRLAGGVSAETQYF. The DNA for the CDR3 is TGTGCCCGCAGTTTACGGCTAGCGGGGGGGGTGTCTGCAGAGACCCAGTACTTC. Together with reference TRBV28 and TRBJ2-5, the CDR3 gives the full variable domain: DVKVTQSSRYLVKRTGEKVFLECVQDMDHENMFWYRQDPGLGLRLIYFSYDVKMKEKGDIPEGYSVSREKKERFSLILESASTNQTSMYLCARSLRLAGGVSAETQYFGPGTRLLVL.

This clone occurred once. The genes are TRBV12-3 or TRBV12-4 and TRBJ1-5, with D unresolved. V lost 6 bases and J 7 bases, leaving 10 bases between the germline ends. The CDR3 is made up of 12 amino acids. CDR3 amino acids: CASSLLGQPQHF. The DNA of the CDR3 is TGTGCCAGCAGCCTCCTCGGACAGCCCCAGCATTTT.

The V and J genes are TRBV10-3 and TRBJ2-1; D gene ambiguous. Trimming took off 3 bases at V and 0 bases at J, with 12 bases between the two ends. Germline V lookup: CDR1 ENHRY, CDR2 SYGVKD. The CDR3 sequence is 16 residues long. Here the CDR3 reads CAISEGQQSSYNEQFF. CDR3 bases: TGTGCCATCAGTGAAGGGCAGCAGAGCTCCTACAATGAGCAGTTCTTC.

This chain uses TRBV4-3 with TRBJ2-3, with 10 bases lining up with TRBD2. CDR3 length: 14 residues. J gave up 3 bases and V 4 bases, and 1 base lay outside the gene matches. Looked up from germline, CDR1 is LGHNA and CDR2 is YSLEER. The CDR3 here is CASSPAGGTDTQYF. The CDR3 DNA reads as TGCGCCAGCAGCCCAGCGGGGGGGACAGATACGCAGTATTTT.

The CDR3 region is CASSQGVSSYNEQFF. The CDR3, as DNA: TGCGCCAGCAGCCAAGGCGTTAGCTCCTACAATGAGCAGTTCTTC. This sequence joins TRBV4-3 and TRBJ2-1; D gene unclear. Deletions cut 1 base from V and 0 bases from J, with 7 bases between. CDR1 and CDR2 from the germline V gene are LGHNA and YSLEER. The CDR3 runs to 15 residues.

CDR3 sequence: CASRLGLAGVSEQYF. In nucleotides, the CDR3 is TGTGCCAGCAGGTTGGGACTAGCGGGAGTCAGCGAGCAGTACTTC. The chain couples TRBV7-2 to TRBJ2-7; 14 bases align to TRBD2. The V gene's germline CDR1 is SGHTA and CDR2 FQGNSA. V was pared by 6 bases and J by 6 bases, with 7 bases of the junction left unmatched. This CDR3 is built from 15 residues.

The gene calls are TRBV14 and TRBJ1-3; D perhaps matches TRBD1 (6 bases). Germline V gives CDR1 SGHDN, CDR2 FVKESK. The CDR3 loop spans 15 amino acids. V dropped 5 bases and J dropped 0 bases, with 11 bases sitting between them. The CDR3 region is CASSAGTRSGNTIYF. The DNA for the CDR3 is TGTGCCAGCAGCGCGGGGACACGCTCTGGAAACACCATATATTTT.

The chain is built from TRBV9 and TRBJ2-7, with D tentatively TRBD1 (5 bases). This CDR3 has 15 amino acids. The V end lost 0 bases, the J end lost 2 bases, and 12 bases lay between the germline ends. Germline values: CDR1 SGDLS, CDR2 YYNGEE. DNA of the CDR3: TGTGCCAGCAGCGTAGACACAGGTGCTACCTACGAGCAGTACTTC. Translation: CASSVDTGATYEQYF.

This sequence joins TRBV2 and TRBJ1-5; D not certain. V lost 3 bases to trimming and J lost 5 bases, with 14 bases between them. CDR3 size: 15 residues. Germline CDR1 and CDR2: SNHLY and FYNNEI. This CDR3 is CASSERLGRHQPQHF. CDR3 coding DNA: TGTGCCAGCAGTGAGAGGCTGGGCAGACATCAGCCCCAGCATTTT.

Only one count was recorded for this clone. The chain uses TRBV3-1 (or the pseudogene TRBV3-2) and TRBJ2-1, with D perhaps assigned TRBD1 or TRBD2 (5 bases each). The CDR3 loop spans 12 amino acids. Germline assignment: CDR1 LGHDT and CDR2 YNNKEL (reference sequence). V lost 4 bases to trimming and J lost 10 bases, with 11 bases between them. In DNA form, the CDR3 reads TGTGCCAGCAGCCCCGGGACCTCGGAGCAGTTCTTC. This codes for CASSPGTSEQFF.

This sequence joins TRBV2 and TRBJ1-1; perhaps TRBD1 as D (6 bases). V shed 6 bases and J shed 2 bases, with 10 bases lying between them. The CDR3 is 13 amino acids. In germline, CDR1 is SNHLY, CDR2 FYNNEI. This CDR3 is CASREQGNTEAFF. CDR3 in DNA: TGTGCCAGCAGAGAACAGGGAAACACTGAAGCTTTCTTT.

This rearrangement joins TRBV6-2 or TRBV6-3 to TRBJ1-5; 7 bases are a match to TRBD1. This CDR3 region has 16 residues. Trimming took 6 bases from V and 0 from J; bases not matched to a gene: 8. Germline values: CDR1 MNHEY, CDR2 SVGEGT. The CDR3 protein is CASSPWGQLSNQPQHF. CDR3 coding DNA: TGTGCCAGCAGCCCTTGGGGACAGCTTAGCAATCAGCCCCAGCATTTT.

The V and J genes are TRBV7-8 and TRBJ2-5, with D uncertain. Trimming pared 5 bases from V and 5 bases from J, leaving 15 bases between. The CDR3 extends over 14 amino acids. CDR1 is SGHVS and CDR2 is FQNEAQ in the germline V gene. DNA of the CDR3: TGTGCCAGCAGCCCCTCCCGGTCCAGCGAGACCCAGTACTTC. The encoded protein is CASSPSRSSETQYF.

This clone was detected once. The CDR3 region is CATSDPLRTSGSPSYNEQFF. The DNA for the CDR3 is TGTGCCACCAGTGATCCTCTGAGGACTAGCGGGAGTCCGTCCTACAATGAGCAGTTCTTC. This chain joins TRBV24-1 and TRBJ2-1; 13 bases line up with TRBD2. This CDR3 spans 20 amino acids. Germline values: CDR1 KGHDR, CDR2 SFDVKD. The J segment lost 1 base and the V segment lost 3 bases, leaving 11 bases of the junction unmatched.

The V and J genes are TRBV5-6 and TRBJ1-5; D ambiguous. CDR1 SGHDT and CDR2 YYEEEE come from the germline V gene. The CDR3 has 13 residues. The V and J ends lost 1 base and 6 bases respectively, with 8 bases between them. The CDR3 loop reads CASSLSSGQPQHF. DNA for the CDR3: TGTGCCAGCAGCTTGTCCTCAGGTCAGCCCCAGCATTTT.

The gene calls are TRBV19 and TRBJ2-3; perhaps D is TRBD1 or TRBD2 (5 bases each). Germline V gene data show CDR1 as LNHDA and CDR2 as SQIVND (reference sequence). This CDR3 is 14 amino acids long. Trimming took 2 bases from V and 4 from J, leaving 10 bases between them. CDR3 bases: TGTGCCAGTAGTATATCGGGGACCGCAGATACGCAGTATTTT. Protein product: CASSISGTADTQYF. Looking up the rest from reference TRBV19 and TRBJ2-3 gives the full variable domain: DGGITQSPKYLFRKEGQNVTLSCEQNLNHDAMYWYRQDPGQGLRLIYYSQIVNDFQKGDIAEGYSVSREKKESFPLTVTSAQKNPTAFYLCASSISGTADTQYFGPGTRLTVL.